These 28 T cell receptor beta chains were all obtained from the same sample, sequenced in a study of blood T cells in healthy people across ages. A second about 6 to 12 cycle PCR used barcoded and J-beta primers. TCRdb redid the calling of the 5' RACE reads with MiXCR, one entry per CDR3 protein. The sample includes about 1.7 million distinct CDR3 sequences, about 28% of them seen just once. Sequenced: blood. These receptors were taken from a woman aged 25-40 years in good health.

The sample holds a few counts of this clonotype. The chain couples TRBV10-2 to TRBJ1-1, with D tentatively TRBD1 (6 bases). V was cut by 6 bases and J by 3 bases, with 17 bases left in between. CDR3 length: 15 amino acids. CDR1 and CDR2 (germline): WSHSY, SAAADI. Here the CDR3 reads CASRDQQGGDTEAFF. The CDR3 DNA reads TGCGCCAGCAGAGACCAACAGGGAGGCGACACTGAAGCTTTCTTT.

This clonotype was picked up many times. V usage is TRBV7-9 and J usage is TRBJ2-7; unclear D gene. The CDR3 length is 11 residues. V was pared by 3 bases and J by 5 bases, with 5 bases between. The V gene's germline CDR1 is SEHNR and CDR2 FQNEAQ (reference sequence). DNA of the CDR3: TGTGCCAGCAGCTTCGCTGACGAGCAGTACTTC. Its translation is CASSFADEQYF.

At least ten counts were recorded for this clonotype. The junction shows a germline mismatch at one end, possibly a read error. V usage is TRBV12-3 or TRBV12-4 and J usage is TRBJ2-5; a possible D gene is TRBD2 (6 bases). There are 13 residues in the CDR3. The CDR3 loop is CASSWTTQETQYF. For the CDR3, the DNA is TGTGCTAGCAGTTGGACTACCCAAGAGACCCAGTACTTC.

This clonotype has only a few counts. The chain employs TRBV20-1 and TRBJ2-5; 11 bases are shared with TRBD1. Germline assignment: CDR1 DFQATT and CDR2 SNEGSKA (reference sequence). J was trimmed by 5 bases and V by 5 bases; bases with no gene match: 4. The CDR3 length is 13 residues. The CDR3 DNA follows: TGCAGTGCTGGACAGGGGGCTGACGAGACCCAGTACTTC. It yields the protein CSAGQGADETQYF.

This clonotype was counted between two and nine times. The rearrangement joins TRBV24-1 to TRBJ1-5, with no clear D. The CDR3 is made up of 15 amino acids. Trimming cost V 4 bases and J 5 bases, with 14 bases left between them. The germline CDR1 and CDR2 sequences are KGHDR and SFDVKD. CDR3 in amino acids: CATSDVHKMDQPQHF. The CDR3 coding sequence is TGTGCCACCAGTGACGTACACAAAATGGATCAGCCCCAGCATTTT.

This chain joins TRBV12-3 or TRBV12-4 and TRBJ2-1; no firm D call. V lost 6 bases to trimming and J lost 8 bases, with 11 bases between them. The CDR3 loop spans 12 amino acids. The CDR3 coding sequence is TGTGCCAGCAGAGAGTTAGCTCATGAGCAGTTCTTC. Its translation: CASRELAHEQFF.

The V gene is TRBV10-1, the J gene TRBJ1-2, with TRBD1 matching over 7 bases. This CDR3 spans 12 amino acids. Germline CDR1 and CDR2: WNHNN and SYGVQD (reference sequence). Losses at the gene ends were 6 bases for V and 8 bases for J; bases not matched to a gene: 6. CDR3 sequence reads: CASRPGQRGYTF. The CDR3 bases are TGCGCCAGCAGACCGGGACAGCGGGGCTACACCTTC.

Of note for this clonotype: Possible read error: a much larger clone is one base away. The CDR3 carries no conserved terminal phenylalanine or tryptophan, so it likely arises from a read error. The CDR3 protein is CAISAGQAYQETQYV. The CDR3 DNA sequence: TGTGCCATCAGCGCAGGACAGGCTTACCAAGAGACCCAGTACGTC. This rearrangement joins TRBV10-3 to TRBJ2-5; the match to TRBD1 covers 7 bases. The CDR3 is 15 amino acids. J gave up 0 bases and V 6 bases, and 7 bases lay outside the gene matches. Germline V gene data show CDR1 as ENHRY and CDR2 as SYGVKD.

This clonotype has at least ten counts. Written as DNA, the CDR3 is TGTGCCAGTAGTATGGGACTAGCGGGAAATGAGCAGTTCTTC. As protein: CASSMGLAGNEQFF. J is TRBJ2-1 and V is TRBV19, with TRBD2 matching over 13 bases. The CDR3 totals 14 residues. From germline, CDR1 is LNHDA and CDR2 SQIVND (reference sequence). The V and J ends lost 3 bases and 7 bases, in that order; junction bases with no gene match: 0.

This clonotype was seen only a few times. CDR3 DNA sequence: TGTGCCAGCAGCTTTGGGACAGGGGCCACTGAAGCTTTCTTT. Translated, it gives CASSFGTGATEAFF. The V gene is TRBV11-1, the J gene TRBJ1-1; 10 bases fit TRBD1. The germline CDR1 and CDR2 sequences are SGHAT and FQDESV (reference sequence). The length of the CDR3 is 14 residues. V lost 3 bases and J lost 4; bases outside the gene matches: 2.

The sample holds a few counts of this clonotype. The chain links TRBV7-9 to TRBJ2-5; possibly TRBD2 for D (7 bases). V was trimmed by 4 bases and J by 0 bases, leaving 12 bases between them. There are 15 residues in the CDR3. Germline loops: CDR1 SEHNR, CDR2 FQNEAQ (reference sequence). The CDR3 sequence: CASSSRGGDQETQYF. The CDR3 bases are TGTGCCAGCAGCTCCCGAGGGGGGGACCAAGAGACCCAGTACTTC.

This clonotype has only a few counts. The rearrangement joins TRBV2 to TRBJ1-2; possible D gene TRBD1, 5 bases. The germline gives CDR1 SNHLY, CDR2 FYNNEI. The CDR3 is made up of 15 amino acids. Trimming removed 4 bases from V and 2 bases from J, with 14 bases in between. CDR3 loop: CASSAVSTANYGYTF. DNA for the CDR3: TGTGCCAGCAGTGCTGTGTCGACAGCCAACTATGGCTACACCTTC.

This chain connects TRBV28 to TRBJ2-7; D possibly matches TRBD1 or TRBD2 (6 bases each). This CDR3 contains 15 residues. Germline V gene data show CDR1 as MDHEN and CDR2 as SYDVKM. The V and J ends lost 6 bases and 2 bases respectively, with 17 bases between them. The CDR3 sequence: CASSSGAGTPYEQYF. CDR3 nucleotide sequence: TGTGCCAGCAGCTCAGGGGCGGGAACTCCCTACGAGCAGTACTTC.

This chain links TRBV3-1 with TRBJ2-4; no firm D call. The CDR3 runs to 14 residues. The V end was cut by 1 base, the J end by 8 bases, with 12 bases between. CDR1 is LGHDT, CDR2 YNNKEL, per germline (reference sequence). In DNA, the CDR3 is TGTGCCAGCAGCCAAGCGAGTCAGGTTGACATTCAGTACTTC. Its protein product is CASSQASQVDIQYF.

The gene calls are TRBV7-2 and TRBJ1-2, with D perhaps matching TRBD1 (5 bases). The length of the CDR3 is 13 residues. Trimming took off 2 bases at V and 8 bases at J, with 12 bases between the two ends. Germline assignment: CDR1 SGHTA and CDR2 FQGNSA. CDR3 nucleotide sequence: TGTGCCAGCAGCTTACGGGACCACAAGGGCTACACCTTC. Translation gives CASSLRDHKGYTF.

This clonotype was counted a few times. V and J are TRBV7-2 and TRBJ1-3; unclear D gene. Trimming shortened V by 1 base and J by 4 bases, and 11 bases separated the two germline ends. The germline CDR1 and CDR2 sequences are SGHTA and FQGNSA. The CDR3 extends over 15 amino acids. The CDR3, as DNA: TGTGCCAGCAGCTTAGGGGGAACAGCAGGAAACACCATATATTTT. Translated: CASSLGGTAGNTIYF. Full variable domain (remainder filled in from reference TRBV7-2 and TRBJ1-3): GAGVSQSPSNKVTEKGKDVELRCDPISGHTALYWYRQSLGQGLEFLIYFQGNSAPDKSGLPSDRFSAERTGGSVSTLTIQRTQQEDSAVYLCASSLGGTAGNTIYFGEGSWLTVV.

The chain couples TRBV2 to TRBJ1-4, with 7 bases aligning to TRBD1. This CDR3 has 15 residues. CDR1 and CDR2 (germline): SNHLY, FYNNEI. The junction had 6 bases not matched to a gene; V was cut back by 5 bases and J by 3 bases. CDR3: CASSRQGGANEKLFF. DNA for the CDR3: TGTGCCAGCAGTCGACAGGGAGGGGCTAATGAAAAACTGTTTTTT. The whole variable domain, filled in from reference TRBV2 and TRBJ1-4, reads EPEVTQTPSHQVTQMGQEVILRCVPISNHLYFYWYRQILGQKVEFLVSFYNNEISEKSEIFDDQFSVERPDGSNFTLKIRSTKLEDSAMYFCASSRQGGANEKLFFGSGTQLSVL.

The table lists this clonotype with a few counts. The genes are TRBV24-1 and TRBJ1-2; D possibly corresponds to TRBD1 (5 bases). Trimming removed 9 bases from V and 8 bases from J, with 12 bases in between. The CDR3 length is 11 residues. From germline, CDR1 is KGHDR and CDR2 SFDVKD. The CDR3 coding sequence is TGTGCCACCGCAGGGTATGGCGGCTACACCTTC. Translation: CATAGYGGYTF.

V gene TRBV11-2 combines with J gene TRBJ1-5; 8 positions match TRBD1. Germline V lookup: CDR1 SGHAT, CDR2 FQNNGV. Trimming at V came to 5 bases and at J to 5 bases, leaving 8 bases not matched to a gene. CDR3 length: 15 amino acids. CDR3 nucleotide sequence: TGTGCCAGCAGCCGGACCGGGACAGGCGATCAGCCCCAGCATTTT. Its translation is CASSRTGTGDQPQHF.

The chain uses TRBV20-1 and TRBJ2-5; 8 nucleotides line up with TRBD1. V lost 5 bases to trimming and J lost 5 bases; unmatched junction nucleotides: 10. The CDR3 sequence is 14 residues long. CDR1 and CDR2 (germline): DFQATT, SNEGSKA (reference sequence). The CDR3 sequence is CSAGKGQGRETQYF. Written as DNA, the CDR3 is TGCAGTGCTGGTAAAGGACAGGGCAGGGAGACCCAGTACTTC.

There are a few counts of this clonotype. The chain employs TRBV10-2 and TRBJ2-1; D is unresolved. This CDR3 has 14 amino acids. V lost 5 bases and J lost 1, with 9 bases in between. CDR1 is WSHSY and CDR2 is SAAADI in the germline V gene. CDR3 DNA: TGCGCCAGCAGTCCCCAGTTATCCTACAATGAGCAGTTCTTC. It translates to CASSPQLSYNEQFF.

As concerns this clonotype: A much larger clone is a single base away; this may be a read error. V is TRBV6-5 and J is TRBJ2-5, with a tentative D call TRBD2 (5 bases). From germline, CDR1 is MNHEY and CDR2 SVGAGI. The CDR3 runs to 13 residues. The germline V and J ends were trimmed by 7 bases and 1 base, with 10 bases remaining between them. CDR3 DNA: TGTGCCAGCAATCCAGAGGGCCAAGAGACCCAGTACTTC. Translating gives CASNPEGQETQYF.

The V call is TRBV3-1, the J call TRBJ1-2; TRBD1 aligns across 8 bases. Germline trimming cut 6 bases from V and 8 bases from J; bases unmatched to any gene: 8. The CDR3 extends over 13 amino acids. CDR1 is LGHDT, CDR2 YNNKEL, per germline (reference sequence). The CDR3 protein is CASSRQGPLGYTF. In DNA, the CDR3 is TGTGCCAGCAGTCGACAGGGGCCCCTAGGCTACACCTTC.

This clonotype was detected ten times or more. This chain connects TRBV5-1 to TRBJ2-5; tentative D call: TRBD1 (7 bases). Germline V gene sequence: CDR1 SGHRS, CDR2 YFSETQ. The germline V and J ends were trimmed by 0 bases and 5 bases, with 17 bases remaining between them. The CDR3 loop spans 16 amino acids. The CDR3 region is CASSLVSGGPEETQYF. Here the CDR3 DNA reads TGCGCCAGCAGCTTGGTGTCAGGGGGGCCTGAGGAGACCCAGTACTTC. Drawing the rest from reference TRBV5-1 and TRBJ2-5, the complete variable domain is KAGVTQTPRYLIKTRGQQVTLSCSPISGHRSVSWYQQTPGQGLQFLFEYFSETQRNKGNFPGRFSGRQFSNSRSEMNVSTLELGDSALYLCASSLVSGGPEETQYFGPGTRLLVL.

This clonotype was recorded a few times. Written as DNA, the CDR3 is TGTGCCAGCAGCGAGGGGAGTATGGATACGCAGTATTTT. Its translation: CASSEGSMDTQYF. This chain connects TRBV9 to TRBJ2-3, with D perhaps TRBD1 or TRBD2 (5 bases each). This CDR3 contains 13 residues. Germline V gene lookup returns CDR1 SGDLS and CDR2 YYNGEE. V gave up 3 bases and J gave up 6 bases, with 11 bases separating them.

This chain's CDR3 is CASSRGRTQAYNEQFF. The CDR3 DNA reads as TGTGCCAGCAGTCGTGGGCGGACGCAAGCCTACAATGAGCAGTTCTTC. J is TRBJ2-1 and V is TRBV25-1; D is unclear. Looked up from germline, CDR1 is MGHDK and CDR2 is SYGVNS. Trimming took 5 bases from V and 2 from J, leaving 16 bases between them. CDR3 length: 16 residues.

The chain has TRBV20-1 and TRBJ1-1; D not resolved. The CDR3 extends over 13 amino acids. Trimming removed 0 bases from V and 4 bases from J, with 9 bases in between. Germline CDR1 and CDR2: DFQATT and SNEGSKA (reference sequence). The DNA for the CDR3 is TGCAGTGCTAGAGACCGCAGGCGCACTGAAGCTTTCTTT. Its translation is CSARDRRRTEAFF.

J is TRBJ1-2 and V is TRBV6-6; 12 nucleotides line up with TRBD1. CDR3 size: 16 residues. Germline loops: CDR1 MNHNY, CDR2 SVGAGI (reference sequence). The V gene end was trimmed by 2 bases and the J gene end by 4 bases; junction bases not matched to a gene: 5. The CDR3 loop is CASSYPRDRGPYGYTF. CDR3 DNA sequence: TGTGCCAGCAGTTACCCAAGGGACAGGGGGCCCTATGGCTACACCTTC.